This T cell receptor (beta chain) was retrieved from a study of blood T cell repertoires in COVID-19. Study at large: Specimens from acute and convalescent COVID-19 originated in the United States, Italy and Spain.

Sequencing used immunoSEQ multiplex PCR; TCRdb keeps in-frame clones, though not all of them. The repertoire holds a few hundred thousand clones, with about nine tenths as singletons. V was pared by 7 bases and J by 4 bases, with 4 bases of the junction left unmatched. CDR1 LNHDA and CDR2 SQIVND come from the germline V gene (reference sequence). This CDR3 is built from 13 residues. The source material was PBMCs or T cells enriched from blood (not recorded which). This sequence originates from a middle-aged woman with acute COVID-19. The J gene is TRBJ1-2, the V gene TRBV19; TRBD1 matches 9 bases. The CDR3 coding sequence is TGTGCCAGTACCTCGGACAGGGGCTATGGCTACACCTTC. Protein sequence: CASTSDRGYGYTF.